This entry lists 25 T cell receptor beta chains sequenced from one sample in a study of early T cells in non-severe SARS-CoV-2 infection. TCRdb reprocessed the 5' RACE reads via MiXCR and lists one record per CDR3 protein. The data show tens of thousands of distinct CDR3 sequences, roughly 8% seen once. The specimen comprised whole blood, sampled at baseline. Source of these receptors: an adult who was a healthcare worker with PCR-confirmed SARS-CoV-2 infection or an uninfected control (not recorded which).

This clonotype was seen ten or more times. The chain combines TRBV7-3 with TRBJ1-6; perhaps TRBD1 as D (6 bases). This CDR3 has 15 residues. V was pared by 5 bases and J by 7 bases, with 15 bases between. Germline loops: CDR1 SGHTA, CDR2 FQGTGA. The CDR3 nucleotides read TGTGCCAGCAGCCAAACCGGGACACGGAATTCACCCCTCCACTTT. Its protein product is CASSQTGTRNSPLHF.

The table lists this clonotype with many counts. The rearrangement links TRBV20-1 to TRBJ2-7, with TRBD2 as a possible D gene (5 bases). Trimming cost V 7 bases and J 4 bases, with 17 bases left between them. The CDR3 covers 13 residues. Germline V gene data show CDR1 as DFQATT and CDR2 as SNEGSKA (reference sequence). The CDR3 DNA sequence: TGCAGTGGCCTGGGCCCAGCGGATTACGAGCAGTACTTC. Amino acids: CSGLGPADYEQYF.

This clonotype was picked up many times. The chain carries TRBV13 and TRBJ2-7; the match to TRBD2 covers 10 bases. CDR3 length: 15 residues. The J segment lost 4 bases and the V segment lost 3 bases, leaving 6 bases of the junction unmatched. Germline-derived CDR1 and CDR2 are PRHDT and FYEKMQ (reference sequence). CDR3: CASSFTLAGEYEQYF. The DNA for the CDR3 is TGTGCCAGCAGCTTTACCCTAGCGGGGGAATACGAGCAGTACTTC.

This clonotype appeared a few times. CDR3 coding DNA: TGCAGTGCTAGGCGGGACAGCTCCTACAATGAGCAGTTCTTC. Translating gives CSARRDSSYNEQFF. The chain recombines TRBV20-1 with TRBJ2-1, with D perhaps matching TRBD1 (7 bases). In germline, CDR1 is DFQATT, CDR2 SNEGSKA (reference sequence). The V end lost 3 bases, the J end lost 0 bases, and 9 bases lay between the germline ends. The CDR3 has 14 residues.

DNA of the CDR3: TGTGCCAGCAGCTTAGCGCCCGGACTAGCGGTCTACGAGCAGTACTTC. Translation: CASSLAPGLAVYEQYF. The rearrangement joins TRBV7-2 to TRBJ2-7; 10 nucleotides line up with TRBD2. Germline CDR1 and CDR2: SGHTA and FQGNSA. This CDR3 region has 16 residues. J was trimmed by 3 bases and V by 0 bases; bases with no gene match: 5.

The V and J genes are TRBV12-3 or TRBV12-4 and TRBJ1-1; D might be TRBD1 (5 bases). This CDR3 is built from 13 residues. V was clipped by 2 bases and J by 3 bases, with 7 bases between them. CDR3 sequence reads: CASSLRRDTEAFF. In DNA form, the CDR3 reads TGTGCCAGCAGTTTACGCAGGGACACTGAAGCTTTCTTT.

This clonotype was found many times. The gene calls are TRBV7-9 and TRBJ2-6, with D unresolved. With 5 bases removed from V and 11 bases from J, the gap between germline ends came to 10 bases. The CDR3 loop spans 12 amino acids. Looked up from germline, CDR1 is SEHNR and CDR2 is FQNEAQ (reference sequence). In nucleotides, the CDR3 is TGTGCCAGCAGCCCCGGGCTTCACGTCCTGACTTTC. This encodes CASSPGLHVLTF.

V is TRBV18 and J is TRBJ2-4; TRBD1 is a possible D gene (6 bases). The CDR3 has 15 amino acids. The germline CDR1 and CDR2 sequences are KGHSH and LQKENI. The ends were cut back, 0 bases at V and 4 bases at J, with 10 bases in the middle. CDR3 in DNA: TGTGCCAGCTCACCACCTAGGACAGAGAAAAACATTCAGTACTTC. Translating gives CASSPPRTEKNIQYF.

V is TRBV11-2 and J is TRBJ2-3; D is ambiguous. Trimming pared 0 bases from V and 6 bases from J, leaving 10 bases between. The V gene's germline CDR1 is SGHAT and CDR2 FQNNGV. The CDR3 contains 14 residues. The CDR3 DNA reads TGTGCCAGCAGCTTAGATCGAAAGTCGGATACGCAGTATTTT. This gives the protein CASSLDRKSDTQYF. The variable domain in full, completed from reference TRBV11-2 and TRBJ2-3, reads EAGVAQSPRYKIIEKRQSVAFWCNPISGHATLYWYQQILGQGPKLLIQFQNNGVVDDSQLPKDRFSAERLKGVDSTLKIQPAKLEDSAVYLCASSLDRKSDTQYFGPGTRLTVL.

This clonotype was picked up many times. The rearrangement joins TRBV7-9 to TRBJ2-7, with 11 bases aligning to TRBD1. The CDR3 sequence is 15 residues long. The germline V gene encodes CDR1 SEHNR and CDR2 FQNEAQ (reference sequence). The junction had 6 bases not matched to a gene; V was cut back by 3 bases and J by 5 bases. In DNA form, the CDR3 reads TGTGCCAGCAGCTTTCTTGGGACAGGGGGACACGAGCAGTACTTC. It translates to CASSFLGTGGHEQYF.

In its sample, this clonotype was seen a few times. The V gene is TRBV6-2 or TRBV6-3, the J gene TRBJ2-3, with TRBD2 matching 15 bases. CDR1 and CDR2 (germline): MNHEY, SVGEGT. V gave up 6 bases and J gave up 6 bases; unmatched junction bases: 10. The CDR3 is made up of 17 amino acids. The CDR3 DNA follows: TGTGCCAGCAGCCTCGGACTAGCGGGAGGGCGTGGGGATACGCAGTATTTT. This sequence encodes CASSLGLAGGRGDTQYF.

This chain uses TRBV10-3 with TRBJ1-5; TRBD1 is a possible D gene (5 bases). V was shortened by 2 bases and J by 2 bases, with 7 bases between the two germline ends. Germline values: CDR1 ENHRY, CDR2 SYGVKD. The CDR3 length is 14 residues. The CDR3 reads CAISEVGGNQPQHF. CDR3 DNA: TGTGCCATCAGTGAGGTAGGGGGCAATCAGCCCCAGCATTTT.

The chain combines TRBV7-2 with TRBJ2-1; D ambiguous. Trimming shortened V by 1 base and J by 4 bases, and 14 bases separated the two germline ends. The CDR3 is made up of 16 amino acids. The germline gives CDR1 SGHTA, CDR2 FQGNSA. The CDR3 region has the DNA TGTGCCAGCAGCTTAGGCGGAGTGGCAGTATACAATGAGCAGTTCTTC. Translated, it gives CASSLGGVAVYNEQFF.

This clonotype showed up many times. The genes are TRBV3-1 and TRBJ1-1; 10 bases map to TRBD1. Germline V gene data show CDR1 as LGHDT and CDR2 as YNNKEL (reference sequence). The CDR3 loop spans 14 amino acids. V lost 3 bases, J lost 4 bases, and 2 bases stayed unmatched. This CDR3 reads CASSHGQGGTEAFF. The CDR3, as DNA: TGTGCCAGCAGCCACGGACAGGGGGGCACTGAAGCTTTCTTT.

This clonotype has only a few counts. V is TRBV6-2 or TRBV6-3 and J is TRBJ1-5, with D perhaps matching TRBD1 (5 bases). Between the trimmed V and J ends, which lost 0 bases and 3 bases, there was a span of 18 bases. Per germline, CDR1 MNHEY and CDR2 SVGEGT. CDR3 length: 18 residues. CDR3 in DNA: TGTGCCAGCAGTTACTCCACGAGTCGCAGGGCTGCCAATCAGCCCCAGCATTTT. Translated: CASSYSTSRRAANQPQHF.

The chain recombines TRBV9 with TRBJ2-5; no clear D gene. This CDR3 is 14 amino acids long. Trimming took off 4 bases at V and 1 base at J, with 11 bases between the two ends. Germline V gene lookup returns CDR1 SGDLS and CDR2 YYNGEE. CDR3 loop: CASSPWTAQETQYF. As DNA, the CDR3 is TGTGCCAGCAGCCCCTGGACGGCCCAAGAGACCCAGTACTTC.

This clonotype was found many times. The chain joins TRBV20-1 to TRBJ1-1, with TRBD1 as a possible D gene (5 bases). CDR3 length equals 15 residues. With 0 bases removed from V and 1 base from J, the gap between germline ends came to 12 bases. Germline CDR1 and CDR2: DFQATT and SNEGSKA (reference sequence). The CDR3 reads CSARDPAQGNTEAFF. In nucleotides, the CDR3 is TGCAGTGCTAGAGATCCCGCTCAGGGGAACACTGAAGCTTTCTTT.

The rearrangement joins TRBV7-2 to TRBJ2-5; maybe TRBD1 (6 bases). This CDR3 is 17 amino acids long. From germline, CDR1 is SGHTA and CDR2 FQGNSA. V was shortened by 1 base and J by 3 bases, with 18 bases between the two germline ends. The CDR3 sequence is CASSLDFRGNFKETQYF. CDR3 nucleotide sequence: TGTGCCAGCAGCTTAGATTTCAGGGGAAACTTTAAAGAGACCCAGTACTTC.

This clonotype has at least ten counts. CDR3 sequence reads: CASSYDQSSYEQYF. CDR3 bases: TGTGCCAGCAGTTACGATCAGAGCTCCTACGAGCAGTACTTC. The genes are TRBV6-6 and TRBJ2-7, with D unresolved. The CDR3 spans 14 residues. The germline V gene encodes CDR1 MNHNY and CDR2 SVGAGI (reference sequence). Between the trimmed V and J ends, which lost 2 bases and 0 bases, there was a span of 8 bases.

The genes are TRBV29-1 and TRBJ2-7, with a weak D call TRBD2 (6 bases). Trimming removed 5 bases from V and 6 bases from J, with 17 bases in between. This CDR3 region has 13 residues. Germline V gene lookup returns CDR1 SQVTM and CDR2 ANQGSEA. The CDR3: CSVTGRNWPEQYF. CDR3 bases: TGCAGCGTTACCGGGAGAAATTGGCCCGAGCAGTACTTC.

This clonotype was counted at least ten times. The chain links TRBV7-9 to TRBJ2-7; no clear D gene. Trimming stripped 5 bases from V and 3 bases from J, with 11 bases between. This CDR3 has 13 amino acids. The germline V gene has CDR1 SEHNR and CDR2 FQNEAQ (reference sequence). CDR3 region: CASSPPNNYEQYF. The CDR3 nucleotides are TGTGCCAGCAGCCCACCAAACAACTACGAGCAGTACTTC.

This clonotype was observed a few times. The DNA for the CDR3 is TGTGCCAGCAGCCCCTCGGTCATCACTAGTCGGGAGACCCAGTACTTC. Its protein product is CASSPSVITSRETQYF. The chain combines TRBV14 with TRBJ2-5; tentatively, D is TRBD2 (5 bases). Trimming took 4 bases from V and 5 from J, leaving 20 bases between them. The germline V gene encodes CDR1 SGHDN and CDR2 FVKESK. This CDR3 contains 16 residues.

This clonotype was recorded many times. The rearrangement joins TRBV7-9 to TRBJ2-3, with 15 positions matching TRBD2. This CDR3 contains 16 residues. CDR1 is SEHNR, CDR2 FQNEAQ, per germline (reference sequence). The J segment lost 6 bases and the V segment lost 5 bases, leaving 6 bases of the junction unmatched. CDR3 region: CASSPPGTSGRDTQYF. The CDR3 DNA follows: TGTGCCAGCAGCCCGCCCGGGACTAGCGGGAGGGATACGCAGTATTTT. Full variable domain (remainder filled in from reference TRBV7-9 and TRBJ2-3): DTGVSQNPRHKITKRGQNVTFRCDPISEHNRLYWYRQTLGQGPEFLTYFQNEAQLEKSRLLSDRFSAERPKGSFSTLEIQRTEQGDSAMYLCASSPPGTSGRDTQYFGPGTRLTVL.

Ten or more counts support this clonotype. The CDR3 spells CASRPIDRLAATDTQYF. In nucleotides, the CDR3 is TGTGCCAGCAGACCCATCGACCGACTAGCGGCTACAGATACGCAGTATTTT. This sequence joins TRBV6-1 and TRBJ2-3; TRBD2 agrees at 9 bases. The CDR3 consists of 17 residues. Germline V lookup: CDR1 MNHNS, CDR2 SASEGT. V gave up 6 bases and J gave up 3 bases; unmatched junction bases: 13.

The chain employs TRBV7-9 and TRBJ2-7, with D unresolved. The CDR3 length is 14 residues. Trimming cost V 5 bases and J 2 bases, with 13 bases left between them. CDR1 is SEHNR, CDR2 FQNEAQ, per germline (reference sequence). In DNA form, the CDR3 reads TGTGCCAGCAGCCTCTCGACGATTACCTACGAGCAGTACTTC. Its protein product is CASSLSTITYEQYF.